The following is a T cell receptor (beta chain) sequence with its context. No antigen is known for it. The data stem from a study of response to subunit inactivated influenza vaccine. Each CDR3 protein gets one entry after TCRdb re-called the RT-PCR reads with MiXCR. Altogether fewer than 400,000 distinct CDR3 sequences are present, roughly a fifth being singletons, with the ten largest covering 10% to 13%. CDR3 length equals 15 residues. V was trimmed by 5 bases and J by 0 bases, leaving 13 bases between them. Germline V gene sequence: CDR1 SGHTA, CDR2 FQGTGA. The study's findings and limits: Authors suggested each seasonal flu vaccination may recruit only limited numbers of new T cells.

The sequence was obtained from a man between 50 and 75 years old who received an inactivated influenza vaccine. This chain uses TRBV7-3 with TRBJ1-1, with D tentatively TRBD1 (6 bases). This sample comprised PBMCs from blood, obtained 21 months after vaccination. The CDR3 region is CASSPTGQLNTEAFF. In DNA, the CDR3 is TGTGCCAGCAGCCCAACCGGACAGCTGAACACTGAAGCTTTCTTT.